The entry that follows covers one TCR beta chain sequence. The antigen is undetermined. TCRdb used MiXCR to reprocess the RT-PCR reads, holding one entry per CDR3 protein. The table has about 520,000 distinct CDR3 sequences, less than 30% seen once. The data were obtained in a study of response to subunit inactivated influenza vaccine. The study's findings and limits: A suggestion made by the authors is that each seasonal influenza vaccination recruits few new T cells.

The CDR3 is made up of 15 amino acids. With 6 bases removed from V and 0 bases from J, the gap between germline ends came to 11 bases. The sample consisted of CD4+ T cells sorted from PBMCs, taken 4 to 6 days after vaccination. The clonotype originates from a man aged 45-65 years who received an inactivated influenza vaccine. The genes are TRBV12-3 or TRBV12-4 and TRBJ2-2; D perhaps matches TRBD2 (6 bases). CDR3 nucleotides: TGTGCCAGCAGAAAAGCGGGTACGAACACCGGGGAGCTGTTTTTT. Encoded protein: CASRKAGTNTGELFF.